What follows is one T cell receptor beta chain and its context. TCRdb analysed the RT-PCR reads with MiXCR anew, one entry per CDR3 protein. The table includes about 960,000 distinct CDR3 sequences, roughly 18% detected once. The data were taken from a study of patients and donors after allogeneic stem cell transplantation. CDR3 length: 15 amino acids. Between the trimmed V and J ends, which lost 4 bases and 0 bases, there was a span of 10 bases. CDR1 SGHDN and CDR2 FVKESK come from the germline V gene. The clonotype was recovered from a human donor who was either an allogeneic HSCT recipient or a stem cell or donor lymphocyte infusion donor (not recorded which). It is not recorded whose cells these are; they may come from a transplant donor. Sequenced material: blood, either unsorted or a sorted T cell fraction (not recorded which). The chain is built from TRBV14 and TRBJ1-3; D possibly corresponds to TRBD1 (6 bases). The DNA for the CDR3 is TGTGCCAGCAGCCCTGACAGGTTCTCTGGAAACACCATATATTTT. Its protein product is CASSPDRFSGNTIYF. Full variable domain (missing parts from reference TRBV14 and TRBJ1-3): EAGVTQFPSHSVIEKGQTVTLRCDPISGHDNLYWYRRVMGKEIKFLLHFVKESKQDESGMPNNRFLAERTGGTYSTLKVQPAELEDSGVYFCASSPDRFSGNTIYFGEGSWLTVV.